The following is a T cell receptor (beta chain) sequence with its context. The antigen remains unidentified. Other DNA variants within this sample encode the same CDR3. Per the germline V gene, CDR1 is SGHRS and CDR2 is YFSETQ. V lost 0 bases to trimming and J lost 6 bases; unmatched junction nucleotides: 0. The CDR3 length is 14 residues. The treatment here: oral pan-JAK inhibitor, 5-10 mg twice daily. These data originate in a study of CD8+ T cells in alopecia areata. Notes on the study in general: For patients receiving tofacitinib, scalp clonality and expanded CD8+ clones among the top 100 significantly decreased. Compared with mice, patients displayed less clear TCR sharing, possibly for HLA-related reasons.

TCR sequencing used cDNA made by reverse transcription of extracted RNA. The table came from immunoSEQ multiplex PCR; TCRdb's copy has only in-frame clones and leaves some out. Among some 200,000 clones listed, roughly 40% were seen once. This chain links TRBV5-1 with TRBJ2-1; 10 positions agree with TRBD2. The sequence was collected from a human donor with alopecia areata. Source: CD4+ T cells sorted from blood, taken around week 36, from a patient treated with tofacitinib. DNA of the CDR3: TGCGCCAGCAGCTTGGGACTAGCGGGCAATGAGCAGTTCTTC. Translation: CASSLGLAGNEQFF.